What follows is one T cell receptor beta chain and its context. What this receptor recognizes is not known. Within one base of it there is no much larger clone, and no base qualities were kept. This record belongs to a study of CD8+ T cells in alopecia areata (dated by TCRdb to the late 2010s). Background on the whole study: Treated patients were enrolled in an open-label pilot trial of oral tofacitinib, 5 to 10 mg twice daily, for moderate-to-severe alopecia areata. Tofacitinib-treated patients had biopsies at baseline and at 4 and 24 weeks of treatment, with a later scalp biopsy in several patients. Patients stayed on tofacitinib for 6 to 18 months and then had 6 months of follow-up off drug so that delayed response and recurrence could be assessed. RNA was obtained with the PAXgene miRNA kit for fixed scalp, the miRNeasy kit for PBMCs, and the RNeasy kit for mouse skin. Clonality in the scalp was compared among normal scalp (n=4), patchy alopecia areata scalp (n=8), and alopecia totalis/universalis scalp (n=8). In humans, TCRbeta sequencing was performed on scalp tissue and on sorted CD4+ and CD8+ peripheral blood T cells from healthy controls and from patients with patchy or totalis/universalis alopecia areata. In treated patients, disease severity was measured using the SALT score, which gives the percentage of scalp surface area affected. immunoSEQ multiplex PCR using 35 Vbeta forward primers and 13 Jbeta reverse primers was used to amplify TCRbeta CDR3 regions. High-throughput TCRbeta sequencing was used to examine T cell clonal expansion in alopecia areata in both the C3H/HeJ mouse model and human patients.

Results the study describes overall, beyond this receptor: During tofacitinib treatment, many expanded lesional clones remained in scalp and blood, and this persistence may partly explain relapse after treatment is stopped. Because the treated cohort was small and included a single nonresponder, larger studies are needed to assess links between baseline CD8+ expansion and response. Compared with mice, TCR sequences shared between patients were less clear, possibly partly because of HLA diversity across the patient population. Resident alphabeta T cells in normal human skin are also sequenced, complicating scalp TCR repertoire analysis, unlike mouse skin dominated by gammadelta T cells. Lesional scalp, especially in alopecia totalis/universalis, showed higher clonality and more expanded CD8+ clones than normal scalp, suggesting antigenic drive. With tofacitinib, both scalp clonality and the number of expanded CD8+ clones among the top 100 scalp clones went down significantly.

Library preparation was by the immunoSEQ multiplex PCR assay. To provide template for TCR sequencing, every sample had RNA extracted and reverse transcribed into cDNA. SuperScript III was used for first-strand cDNA synthesis, primed with a 2:1 mix of oligo-dT and random hexamers. A synthetic immune receptor repertoire was used to gauge amplification bias, and whatever bias remained was removed computationally. Regarding the original processing steps: Raw reads were preprocessed to remove errors, and CDR3 was defined by IMGT conventions from the conserved cysteine to phenylalanine. Clonality was computed as 1 minus the Shannon entropy, with the entropy normalized by log2 of the number of productive unique TCRs. Whether scalp clones were CD4 or CD8 was inferred by matching scalp TCRbeta sequences against CD4 and CD8 repertoires sorted from blood. In TCRdb, the immuneACCESS table is reduced to in-frame sequences with V and J assigned. These tables do not hold every clone; where another copy was compared, an unresolved V gene accounts for under half, and the others remain unexplained. V, J and clone size reflect that table, while D and trimming were determined from the DNA. This sample holds 150,000 to 200,000 clones; around three fifths were observed only once. The top ten clones comprise approximately 1.3% of the sample.

The treatment or condition label corresponds to: oral pan-JAK inhibitor, 5-10 mg twice daily. Peripheral blood and lesional scalp punch biopsies were obtained from patients with alopecia areata. After PBMCs were isolated by density centrifugation and stained for CD3, CD4 and CD8, a FACSAria was used to sort CD4+ and CD8+ T cells. CDR1 and CDR2 (SGHVS, FNYEAQ) derive from the germline V gene. The junction carries 24 bases between V and J, which are trimmed by 5 bases and 7 bases respectively. The CDR3 runs 17 amino acids, cysteine and phenylalanine included. Only the CDR3 part of the read is kept: 51 bases, read in frame from the first base.

The clonotype originates from a human donor with alopecia areata. Sequencing used CD4+ T cells sorted from blood, obtained around week 47, from a patient treated with tofacitinib. This chain joins TRBV7-6 to TRBJ1-5, with TRBD1 perhaps the D gene, on 6 matching bases. The DNA sequence is given as TGTGCCAGCAGCCATACCCGCCGGGGGGCAGGTGGACAGCCCCAGCATTTT. Its translation is CASSHTRRGAGGQPQHF.